Following are 28 T cell receptor beta chains from one sample sequenced in a study of OX40 agonist ivuxolimab in advanced cancers. Data came from immunoSEQ multiplex PCR; TCRdb stores just in-frame clones and leaves some out. The sample has about 81,000 clones, roughly 91% seen once. Material: CD4+ or CD8+ T cells sorted from blood, obtained in a trial of the OX40 agonist ivuxolimab. The source is an adult with an advanced solid tumor such as melanoma, head and neck, liver or kidney cancer.

The rearrangement joins TRBV7-6 to TRBJ2-7; D gene uncertain. This CDR3 has 14 residues. The ends were cut back, 1 base at V and 5 bases at J, with 12 bases in the middle. Germline CDR1 SGHVS, CDR2 FNYEAQ. The CDR3 protein is CASSLDAQRNEQYF. The DNA of the CDR3 is TGTGCCAGCAGCTTAGACGCCCAAAGAAACGAGCAGTACTTC.

This chain joins TRBV11-2 and TRBJ2-1; TRBD2 aligns across 8 bases. The ends lost 6 bases at V and 9 bases at J; junction bases unmatched: 13. This CDR3 spans 15 amino acids. Germline V gene data show CDR1 as SGHAT and CDR2 as FQNNGV. The CDR3 is CASSSEGGRPGEQFF. In DNA form, the CDR3 reads TGTGCCAGCAGTTCAGAAGGCGGGAGGCCCGGTGAGCAGTTCTTC. The variable domain in full, completed from reference TRBV11-2 and TRBJ2-1, reads EAGVAQSPRYKIIEKRQSVAFWCNPISGHATLYWYQQILGQGPKLLIQFQNNGVVDDSQLPKDRFSAERLKGVDSTLKIQPAKLEDSAVYLCASSSEGGRPGEQFFGPGTRLTVL.

V gene TRBV27 combines with J gene TRBJ1-2; D unresolved. This CDR3 has 13 amino acids. The germline gives CDR1 MNHEY, CDR2 SMNVEV (reference sequence). Trimming left V 2 bases short and J 2 bases short, with 6 bases between. The CDR3 region is CASSLVGNYGYTF. In DNA form, the CDR3 reads TGTGCCAGCAGTTTAGTCGGAAACTATGGCTACACCTTC.

The V and J genes are TRBV27 and TRBJ1-1, with D maybe TRBD1 (5 bases). CDR1 and CDR2 (germline): MNHEY, SMNVEV (reference sequence). The V and J ends lost 2 bases and 4 bases respectively, with 14 bases between them. The CDR3 length is 15 residues. DNA of the CDR3: TGTGCCAGCAGTTTAGGGTTTGGGCAGGGCACTGAAGCTTTCTTT. Its protein product is CASSLGFGQGTEAFF.

Remarks on this clone: The sample contains more than one DNA sequence encoding this CDR3. V is TRBV5-1 and J is TRBJ2-7; D gene unclear. Germline V gene data show CDR1 as SGHRS and CDR2 as YFSETQ. V was cut by 4 bases and J by 0 bases, with 2 bases left in between. This CDR3 spans 11 amino acids. CDR3 coding DNA: TGCGCCAGCAGCCACTCCTACGAGCAGTACTTC. This gives the protein CASSHSYEQYF.

CDR3 in DNA: TGCGCCAGCAGCTTGGCTCCGGACAGGCTCGACCCCGAGCGCTACAATGAGCAGTTCTTC. The encoded protein is CASSLAPDRLDPERYNEQFF. The genes are TRBV5-1 and TRBJ2-1, with 7 bases matching TRBD1. CDR1 is SGHRS and CDR2 is YFSETQ in the germline V gene. The CDR3 consists of 20 residues. V shed 0 bases, J shed 3 bases, and the junction held 18 bases outside the gene matches. Full variable domain (outside the CDR3, taken from reference TRBV5-1 and TRBJ2-1): KAGVTQTPRYLIKTRGQQVTLSCSPISGHRSVSWYQQTPGQGLQFLFEYFSETQRNKGNFPGRFSGRQFSNSRSEMNVSTLELGDSALYLCASSLAPDRLDPERYNEQFFGPGTRLTVL.

This chain joins TRBV27 and TRBJ2-7, with TRBD1 matching 10 bases. V was pared by 5 bases and J by 5 bases, with 6 bases of the junction left unmatched. Per germline, CDR1 MNHEY and CDR2 SMNVEV (reference sequence). The CDR3 spans 14 residues. Written as DNA, the CDR3 is TGTGCCAGCAGTGTTAGGACAGGGGGAGACGAGCAGTACTTC. Protein sequence: CASSVRTGGDEQYF.

The V gene is TRBV9, the J gene TRBJ1-2; D not certain. Germline CDR1 reads SGDLS; CDR2 reads YYNGEE. This CDR3 has 15 residues. Trimming took 0 bases from V and 0 from J, leaving 9 bases between them. The chain's CDR3 is CASSVGSKPNYGYTF. In nucleotides, the CDR3 is TGTGCCAGCAGCGTAGGGAGCAAACCTAACTATGGCTACACCTTC.

The chain employs TRBV7-8 and TRBJ2-5, with unresolved D. The CDR3 spans 17 residues. Trimming removed 2 bases at V and 1 base at J, with 17 bases between. Germline V lookup: CDR1 SGHVS, CDR2 FQNEAQ. The DNA for the CDR3 is TGTGCCAGCAGCTTAATATCGCCGAGAGTCTTCCAAGAGACCCAGTACTTC. This codes for CASSLISPRVFQETQYF.

The rearrangement joins TRBV6-5 to TRBJ2-1; 10 bases are shared with TRBD2. The CDR3 extends over 16 amino acids. Looked up from germline, CDR1 is MNHEY and CDR2 is SVGAGI. Trimming cost V 2 bases and J 8 bases; bases outside gene matches: 9. The CDR3, as DNA: TGTGCCAGCAGTTACGCTTTAAGCGGGAGGGTCGATGAGCAGTTCTTC. Protein: CASSYALSGRVDEQFF.

This clone appeared once. The chain links TRBV4-1 to TRBJ2-3, with no clear D. CDR1 is MGHRA, CDR2 YSYEKL, per germline. V was cut by 4 bases and J by 6 bases, with 8 bases left in between. CDR3 length: 12 amino acids. CDR3: CASSLGRDTQYF. The CDR3 DNA reads as TGCGCCAGCAGCCTCGGTCGGGATACGCAGTATTTT.

This clone was seen just once. The chain recombines TRBV27 with TRBJ2-7, with TRBD1 as a possible D gene (5 bases). V lost 5 bases and J lost 5, with 22 bases in between. Germline CDR1 is MNHEY and CDR2 is SMNVEV (reference sequence). This CDR3 spans 16 amino acids. The CDR3 loop is CASSQPPGQGYHEQYF. The CDR3 region has the DNA TGTGCCAGCAGTCAACCCCCTGGCCAGGGCTACCACGAGCAGTACTTC.

CDR3 in amino acids: CASSLVAGGPWETQYF. CDR3 in DNA: TGTGCCAGCAGCTTAGTAGCGGGGGGGCCATGGGAGACCCAGTACTTC. The V gene is TRBV7-6, the J gene TRBJ2-5; the match to TRBD2 covers 11 bases. There are 16 residues in the CDR3. Germline lookup yields CDR1 SGHVS and CDR2 FNYEAQ. The ends lost 1 base at V and 5 bases at J; junction bases unmatched: 6.

The chain carries TRBV4-3 and TRBJ2-3, with D perhaps matching TRBD1 (5 bases). Trimming removed 3 bases at V and 0 bases at J, with 13 bases between. CDR1 is LGHNA, CDR2 YSLEER, per germline. This CDR3 is 16 amino acids long. The CDR3 DNA reads as TGCGCCAGCAGCCACTATACAGGAACTAGCACAGATACGCAGTATTTT. Protein product: CASSHYTGTSTDTQYF.

This chain links TRBV5-8 with TRBJ2-5; 13 bases agree with TRBD2. Germline trimming cut 1 base from V and 5 bases from J; bases unmatched to any gene: 2. The germline V gene encodes CDR1 SGHTS and CDR2 YDEGEE. CDR3 length equals 15 residues. CDR3 region: CASSLTSGRGETQYF. The CDR3 coding sequence is TGTGCCAGCAGCTTGACTAGCGGGAGGGGTGAGACCCAGTACTTC.

The CDR3 sequence is CASSEAVWADKGNQPQHF. In DNA, the CDR3 is TGTGCCAGCAGTGAAGCGGTCTGGGCCGATAAGGGCAATCAGCCCCAGCATTTT. The J gene is TRBJ1-5, the V gene TRBV6-1; no definite D call. Trimming removed 0 bases from V and 2 bases from J, with 17 bases in between. The CDR3 is made up of 18 amino acids. Germline CDR1 MNHNS, CDR2 SASEGT.

The V gene is TRBV7-9, the J gene TRBJ1-1, with 12 bases aligning to TRBD1. Per germline, CDR1 SEHNR and CDR2 FQNEAQ (reference sequence). This CDR3 has 16 amino acids. Trimming removed 4 bases from V and 4 bases from J; junction bases left unmatched: 7. CDR3 coding DNA: TGTGCCAGCAGCTCAAGGGGGACAGGGGGCCCCACTGAAGCTTTCTTT. Residues: CASSSRGTGGPTEAFF.

The chain links TRBV19 to TRBJ2-1; TRBD2 might be the D (6 bases). Trimming pared 1 base from V and 7 bases from J, leaving 17 bases between. CDR1 and CDR2 from the germline V gene are LNHDA and SQIVND (reference sequence). This CDR3 is 16 amino acids long. The CDR3: CASSIAGAPFINEQFF. Here the CDR3 DNA reads TGTGCCAGTAGTATAGCGGGAGCGCCTTTCATAAATGAGCAGTTCTTC.

This chain connects TRBV5-5 to TRBJ2-2; D unclear. The V end was cut by 1 base, the J end by 3 bases, with 13 bases between. Germline loops: CDR1 SGHKS, CDR2 YYEKEE (reference sequence). This CDR3 has 16 residues. CDR3 residues: CASSLSLSFDTGELFF. The DNA for the CDR3 is TGTGCCAGCAGCTTGTCCCTTTCGTTCGACACCGGGGAGCTGTTTTTT. Full variable domain (outside the CDR3, taken from reference TRBV5-5 and TRBJ2-2): DAGVTQSPTHLIKTRGQQVTLRCSPISGHKSVSWYQQVLGQGPQFIFQYYEKEERGRGNFPDRFSARQFPNYSSELNVNALLLGDSALYLCASSLSLSFDTGELFFGEGSRLTVL.

The CDR3, as DNA: TGCGCCAGCAGCGCCACAGGGGTCCCCGTTAACACCGGGGAGCTGTTTTTT. Translating it yields CASSATGVPVNTGELFF. The chain recombines TRBV5-1 with TRBJ2-2; 7 bases agree with TRBD1. The germline CDR1 and CDR2 sequences are SGHRS and YFSETQ. This CDR3 has 17 residues. Trimming at V came to 4 bases and at J to 2 bases, leaving 11 bases not matched to a gene.

The chain is built from TRBV6-4 and TRBJ2-1; 10 bases agree with TRBD2. Losses at the gene ends were 2 bases for V and 2 bases for J; bases not matched to a gene: 6. CDR3 length equals 17 residues. CDR1 is MRHNA, CDR2 SNTAGT, per germline. CDR3 protein: CASSDHFLAGAYNEQFF. The CDR3 DNA reads TGTGCCAGCAGTGACCACTTTCTAGCGGGAGCCTACAATGAGCAGTTCTTC.

This chain uses TRBV7-9 with TRBJ2-3, with 13 positions matching TRBD2. Germline-derived CDR1 and CDR2 are SEHNR and FQNEAQ (reference sequence). V dropped 4 bases and J dropped 3; count of bases not matched to a gene: 4. The CDR3 runs 16 residues. The CDR3 DNA sequence: TGTGCCAGCAGCTCCGGGACTAGCGGGGAGACAGATACGCAGTATTTT. This codes for CASSSGTSGETDTQYF.

This chain uses TRBV5-6 with TRBJ2-7; D gene ambiguous. The CDR3 is 17 residues long. Germline V lookup: CDR1 SGHDT, CDR2 YYEEEE. Deletions cut 2 bases from V and 3 bases from J, with 21 bases between. The CDR3 DNA reads as TGTGCCAGCAGCTTACCCTGGGATGACTCTAGGGTCTACGAGCAGTACTTC. This gives the protein CASSLPWDDSRVYEQYF.

Remarks on this clone: A read error may account for a junction end that differs from germline. The chain's CDR3 is CASSAQGLDF. For the CDR3, the DNA is TGTGCCAGCAGTGCGCAGGGACTGGACTTT. This chain joins TRBV2 and TRBJ1-1; possible D gene TRBD1, 5 bases. The length of the CDR3 is 10 residues. Looked up from germline, CDR1 is SNHLY and CDR2 is FYNNEI.

This chain joins TRBV4-3 and TRBJ2-7, with 7 nucleotides matching TRBD2. CDR1 and CDR2 from the germline V gene are LGHNA and YSLEER. V lost 0 bases to trimming and J lost 5 bases; unmatched junction nucleotides: 13. The CDR3 is 17 amino acids. CDR3 amino acids: CASSQELAWTRSDEQYF. The DNA of the CDR3 is TGCGCCAGCAGCCAAGAGTTAGCCTGGACTAGATCTGACGAGCAGTACTTC.

The chain employs TRBV4-1 and TRBJ1-6, with D unclear. The germline gives CDR1 MGHRA, CDR2 YSYEKL. V gave up 0 bases and J gave up 10 bases, with 1 base separating them. The CDR3 contains 11 residues. CDR3 residues: CASSQESPLHF. In DNA form, the CDR3 reads TGCGCCAGCAGCCAAGAATCACCCCTCCACTTT.

CDR3 residues: CASSQGRDSNQPQHF. The CDR3 DNA reads as TGCGCCAGCAGCCAAGGCCGTGATAGCAATCAGCCCCAGCATTTT. The rearrangement links TRBV4-1 to TRBJ1-5, with D unresolved. Germline V gene data show CDR1 as MGHRA and CDR2 as YSYEKL. This CDR3 spans 15 amino acids. Trimming shortened V by 1 base and J by 0 bases, and 7 bases separated the two germline ends.

The genes are TRBV7-2 and TRBJ2-7; D may be TRBD2 (6 bases). Germline V lookup: CDR1 SGHTA, CDR2 FQGNSA. The CDR3 has 12 amino acids. V lost 5 bases to trimming and J lost 5 bases, with 10 bases between them. This CDR3 is CASSHPSDEQYF. The CDR3, as DNA: TGTGCCAGCAGCCACCCTAGCGACGAGCAGTACTTC.